This T cell receptor beta chain was documented in a study of blood T cell repertoires in COVID-19. In the study overall: Both acute and convalescent COVID-19 samples were obtained from the United States, Italy and Spain. Sources were T cells, B-cell-depleted T cells, or PBMCs; the material itself was cDNA or gDNA.

Per the original data handling: It was from reference gene primer amplification that nucleated cell counts were estimated. Some clones are missing from TCRdb's copy, which holds only in-frame ones; the method was immunoSEQ multiplex PCR. The V and J calls and clone size are taken from that table; D and trimming were inferred from the DNA. The sample lists 150,000 to 200,000 clones, 85% to 90% occurring once. The TCR originated in a human donor in a cohort sampled during active COVID-19. Sequenced material: peripheral blood.

The CDR3 protein is CASSIDRGVNEQFF. The CDR3 DNA reads TGTGCCAGTAGTATAGACAGGGGAGTCAATGAGCAGTTCTTC. This chain uses TRBV19 with TRBJ2-1; a possible D gene is TRBD1 (6 bases). Germline V gives CDR1 LNHDA, CDR2 SQIVND (reference sequence). The CDR3 has 14 amino acids. V was shortened by 0 bases and J by 6 bases, with 9 bases between the two germline ends. Full variable domain (outside the CDR3, taken from reference TRBV19 and TRBJ2-1): DGGITQSPKYLFRKEGQNVTLSCEQNLNHDAMYWYRQDPGQGLRLIYYSQIVNDFQKGDIAEGYSVSREKKESFPLTVTSAQKNPTAFYLCASSIDRGVNEQFFGPGTRLTVL.